This T cell receptor (beta chain) was found in a study of T cell responses to AZD1222 COVID-19 vaccine. Overall study results and limits: Spike-specific TCR depth and breadth grew after two AZD1222 doses.

Comments on this clone: What it binds is unknown.

This CDR3 spans 17 amino acids. Looked up from germline, CDR1 is SGHNT and CDR2 is YENEEA. J lost 1 base, V lost 5 bases, and 4 bases had no gene match. Libraries were prepared by immunoSEQ multiplex PCR; TCRdb keeps only in-frame clonotypes and omits some of them. The table lists around 120,000 clones, 88% of them singletons, with around 4% in the top ten. The receptor was derived from an adult who received the AZD1222 COVID-19 vaccine. The sample here was peripheral blood, taken 28 days after the second AZD1222 dose. V is TRBV11-3 and J is TRBJ2-1, with 14 nucleotides matching TRBD2. The CDR3 sequence is CASSLGTSGSSYNEQFF. The DNA for the CDR3 is TGTGCCAGCAGCCTGGGGACTAGCGGGAGTTCCTACAATGAGCAGTTCTTC.